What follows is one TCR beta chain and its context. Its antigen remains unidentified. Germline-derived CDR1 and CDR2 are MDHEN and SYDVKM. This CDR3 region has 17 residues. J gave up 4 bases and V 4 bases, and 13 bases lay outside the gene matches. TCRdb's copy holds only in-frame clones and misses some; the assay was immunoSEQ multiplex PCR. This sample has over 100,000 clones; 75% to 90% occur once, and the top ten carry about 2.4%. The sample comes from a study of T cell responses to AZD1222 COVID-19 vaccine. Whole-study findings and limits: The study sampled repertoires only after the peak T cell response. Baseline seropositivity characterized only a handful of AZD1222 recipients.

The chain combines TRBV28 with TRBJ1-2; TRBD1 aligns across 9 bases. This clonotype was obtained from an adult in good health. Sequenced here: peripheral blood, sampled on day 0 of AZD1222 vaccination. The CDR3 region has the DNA TGTGCCAGCAGTTCAAGATACAGGGGGCAAAAGATCTATGGCTACACCTTC. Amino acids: CASSSRYRGQKIYGYTF.